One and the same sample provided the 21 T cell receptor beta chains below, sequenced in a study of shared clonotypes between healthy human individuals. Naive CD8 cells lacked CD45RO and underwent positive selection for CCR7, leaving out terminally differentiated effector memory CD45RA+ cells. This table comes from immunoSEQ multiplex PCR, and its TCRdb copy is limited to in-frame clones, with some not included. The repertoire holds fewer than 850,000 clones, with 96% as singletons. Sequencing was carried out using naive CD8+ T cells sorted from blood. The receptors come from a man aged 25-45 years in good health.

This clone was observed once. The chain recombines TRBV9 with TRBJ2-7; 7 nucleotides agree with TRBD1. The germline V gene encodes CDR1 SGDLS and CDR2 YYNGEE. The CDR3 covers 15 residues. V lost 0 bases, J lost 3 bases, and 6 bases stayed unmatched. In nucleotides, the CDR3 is TGTGCCAGCAGCGTAGATGGGGGACAGATCTACGAGCAGTACTTC. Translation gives CASSVDGGQIYEQYF. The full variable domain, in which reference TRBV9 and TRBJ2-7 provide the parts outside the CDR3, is DSGVTQTPKHLITATGQRVTLRCSPRSGDLSVYWYQQSLDQGLQFLIQYYNGEERAKGNILERFSAQQFPDLHSELNLSSLELGDSALYFCASSVDGGQIYEQYFGPGTRLTVT.

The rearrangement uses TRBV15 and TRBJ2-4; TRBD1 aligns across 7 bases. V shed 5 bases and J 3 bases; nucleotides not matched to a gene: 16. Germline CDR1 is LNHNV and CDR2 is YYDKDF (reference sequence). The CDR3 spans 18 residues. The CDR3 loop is CATSGPTGDREIKNIQYF. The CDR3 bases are TGTGCCACCAGCGGACCAACAGGGGATAGAGAAATCAAAAACATTCAGTACTTC.

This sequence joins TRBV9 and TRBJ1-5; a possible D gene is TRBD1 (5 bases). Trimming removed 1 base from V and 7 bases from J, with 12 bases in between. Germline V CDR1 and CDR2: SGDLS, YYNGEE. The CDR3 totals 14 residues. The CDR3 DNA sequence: TGTGCCAGCAGCGTATCCGGGGGTGACCAGCCCCAGCATTTT. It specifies CASSVSGGDQPQHF.

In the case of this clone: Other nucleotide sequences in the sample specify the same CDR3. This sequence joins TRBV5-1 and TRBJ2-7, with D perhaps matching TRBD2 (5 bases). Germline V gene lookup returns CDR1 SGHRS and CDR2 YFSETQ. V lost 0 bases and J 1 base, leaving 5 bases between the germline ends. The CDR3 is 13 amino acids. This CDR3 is CASSLAGSYEQYF. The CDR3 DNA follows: TGCGCCAGCAGCTTGGCGGGGTCCTACGAGCAGTACTTC.

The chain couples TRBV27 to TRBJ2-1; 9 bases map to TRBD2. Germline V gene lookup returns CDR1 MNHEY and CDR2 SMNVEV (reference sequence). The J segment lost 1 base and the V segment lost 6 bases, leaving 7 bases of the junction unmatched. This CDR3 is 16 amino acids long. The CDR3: CASRHPGLASYNEQFF. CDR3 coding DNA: TGTGCCAGCAGACATCCGGGACTAGCATCCTACAATGAGCAGTTCTTC.

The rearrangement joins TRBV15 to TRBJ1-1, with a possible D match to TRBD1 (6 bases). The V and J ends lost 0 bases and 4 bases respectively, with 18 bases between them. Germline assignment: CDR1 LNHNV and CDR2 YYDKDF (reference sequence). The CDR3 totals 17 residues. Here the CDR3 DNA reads TGTGCCACCAGCAGAGATGGCCTTCCAGGGGTTGGCACTGAAGCTTTCTTT. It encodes CATSRDGLPGVGTEAFF.

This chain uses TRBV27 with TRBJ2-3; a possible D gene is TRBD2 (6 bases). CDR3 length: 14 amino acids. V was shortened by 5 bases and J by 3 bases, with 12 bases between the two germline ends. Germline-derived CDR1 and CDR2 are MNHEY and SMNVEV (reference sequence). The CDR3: CASSRGRGTDTQYF. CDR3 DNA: TGTGCCAGCAGTCGGGGCCGGGGGACAGATACGCAGTATTTT.

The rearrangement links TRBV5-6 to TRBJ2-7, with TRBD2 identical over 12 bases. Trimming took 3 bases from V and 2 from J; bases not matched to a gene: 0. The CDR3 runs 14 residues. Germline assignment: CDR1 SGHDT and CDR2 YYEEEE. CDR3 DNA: TGTGCCAGCAGCTGGACTAGCGGGACCTACGAGCAGTACTTC. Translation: CASSWTSGTYEQYF. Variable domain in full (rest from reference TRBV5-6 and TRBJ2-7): DAGVTQSPTHLIKTRGQQVTLRCSPKSGHDTVSWYQQALGQGPQFIFQYYEEEERQRGNFPDRFSGHQFPNYSSELNVNALLLGDSALYLCASSWTSGTYEQYFGPGTRLTVT.

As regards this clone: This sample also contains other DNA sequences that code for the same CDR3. In DNA form, the CDR3 reads TGCGCCAGCAGCTTAACAGGGGCCTACGAGCAGTACTTC. This sequence encodes CASSLTGAYEQYF. The chain has TRBV5-1 and TRBJ2-7; 7 bases are a match to TRBD1. Germline CDR1 is SGHRS and CDR2 is YFSETQ. CDR3 size: 13 residues. V lost 2 bases, J lost 2 bases, and 1 base stayed unmatched.

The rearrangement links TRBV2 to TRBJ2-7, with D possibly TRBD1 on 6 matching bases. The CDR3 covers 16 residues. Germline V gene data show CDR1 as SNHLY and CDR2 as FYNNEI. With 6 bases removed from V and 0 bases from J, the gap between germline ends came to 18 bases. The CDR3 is CASRIQGTVTSYEQYF. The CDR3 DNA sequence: TGTGCCAGCAGAATACAGGGCACCGTAACCTCCTACGAGCAGTACTTC.

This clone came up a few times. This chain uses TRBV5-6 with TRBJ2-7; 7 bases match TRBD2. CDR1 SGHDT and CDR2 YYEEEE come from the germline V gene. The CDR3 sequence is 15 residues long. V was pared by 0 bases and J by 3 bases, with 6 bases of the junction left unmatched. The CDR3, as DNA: TGTGCCAGCAGCTTGGGCGGGAGAGGCTTCTACGAGCAGTACTTC. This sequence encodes CASSLGGRGFYEQYF. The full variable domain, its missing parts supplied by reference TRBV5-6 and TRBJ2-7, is DAGVTQSPTHLIKTRGQQVTLRCSPKSGHDTVSWYQQALGQGPQFIFQYYEEEERQRGNFPDRFSGHQFPNYSSELNVNALLLGDSALYLCASSLGGRGFYEQYFGPGTRLTVT.

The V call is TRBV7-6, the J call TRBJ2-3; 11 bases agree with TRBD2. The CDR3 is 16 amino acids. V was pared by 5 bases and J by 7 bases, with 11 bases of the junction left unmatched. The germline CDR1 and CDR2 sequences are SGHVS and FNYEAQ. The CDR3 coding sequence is TGTGCCAGCAGCCCCCTGACTAGCGGGATGGGGTATACGCAGTATTTT. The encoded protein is CASSPLTSGMGYTQYF.

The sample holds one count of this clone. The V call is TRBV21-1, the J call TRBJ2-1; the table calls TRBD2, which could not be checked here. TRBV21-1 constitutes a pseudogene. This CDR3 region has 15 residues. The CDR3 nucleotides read TGTGCCAGCAGCACTGAACTAGCGGGATGCAATGAGCAGTTCTTC. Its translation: CASSTELAGCNEQFF.

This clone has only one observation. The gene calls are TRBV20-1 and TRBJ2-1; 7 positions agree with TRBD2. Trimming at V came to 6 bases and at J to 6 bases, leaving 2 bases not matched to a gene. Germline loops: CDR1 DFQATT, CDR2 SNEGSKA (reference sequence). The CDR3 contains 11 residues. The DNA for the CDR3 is TGCAGTGCCCCTAGCGGCAATGAGCAGTTCTTC. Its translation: CSAPSGNEQFF.

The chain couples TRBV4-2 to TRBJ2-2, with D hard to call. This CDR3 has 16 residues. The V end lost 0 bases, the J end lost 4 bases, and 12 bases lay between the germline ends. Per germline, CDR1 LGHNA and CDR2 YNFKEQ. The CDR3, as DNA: TGTGCCAGCAGCCAAGATAAGGTTTCGGGCACCGGGGAGCTGTTTTTT. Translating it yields CASSQDKVSGTGELFF.

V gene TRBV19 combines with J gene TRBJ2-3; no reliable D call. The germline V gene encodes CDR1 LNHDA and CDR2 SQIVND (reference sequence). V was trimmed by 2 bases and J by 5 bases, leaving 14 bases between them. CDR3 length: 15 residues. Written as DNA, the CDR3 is TGTGCCAGTAGTATACCTGGCAATCGGCGAGATACGCAGTATTTT. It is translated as CASSIPGNRRDTQYF.

This chain's CDR3 is CASSLGPQGFTEAFF. As DNA, the CDR3 is TGCGCCAGCAGCTTGGGTCCCCAGGGGTTCACTGAAGCTTTCTTT. The chain uses TRBV5-1 and TRBJ1-1; possibly TRBD1 for D (6 bases). Germline CDR1 SGHRS, CDR2 YFSETQ. The CDR3 covers 15 residues. The V end lost 0 bases, the J end lost 4 bases, and 13 bases lay between the germline ends.

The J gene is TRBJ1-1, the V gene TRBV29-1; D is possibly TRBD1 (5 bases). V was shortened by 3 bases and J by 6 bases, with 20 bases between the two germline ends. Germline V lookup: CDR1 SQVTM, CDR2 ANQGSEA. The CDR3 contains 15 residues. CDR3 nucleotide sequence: TGCAGCGTTGACCAGGGCGGAATTAGAACTCCTGAAGCTTTCTTT. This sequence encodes CSVDQGGIRTPEAFF.

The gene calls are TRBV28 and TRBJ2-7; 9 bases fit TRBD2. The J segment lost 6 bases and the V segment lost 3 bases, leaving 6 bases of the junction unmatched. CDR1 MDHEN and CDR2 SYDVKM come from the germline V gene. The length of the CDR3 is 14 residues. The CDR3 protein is CASSFGGRAREQYF. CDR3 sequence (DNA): TGTGCCAGCAGTTTCGGCGGGAGGGCCCGCGAGCAGTACTTC.

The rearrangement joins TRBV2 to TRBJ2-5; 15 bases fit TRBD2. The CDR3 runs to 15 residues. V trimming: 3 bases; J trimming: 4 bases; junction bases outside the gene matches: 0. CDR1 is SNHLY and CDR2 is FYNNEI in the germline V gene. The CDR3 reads CASSEGLAGGETQYF. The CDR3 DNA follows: TGTGCCAGCAGTGAGGGACTAGCGGGAGGAGAGACCCAGTACTTC.

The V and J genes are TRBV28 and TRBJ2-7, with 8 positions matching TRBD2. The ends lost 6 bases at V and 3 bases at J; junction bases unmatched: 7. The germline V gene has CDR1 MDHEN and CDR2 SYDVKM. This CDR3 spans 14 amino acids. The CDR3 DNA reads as TGTGCCAGCAGCAGTAATAGCGGGAACTACGAGCAGTACTTC. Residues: CASSSNSGNYEQYF.